This T cell receptor (beta chain) derives from a study of blood T cell repertoires in COVID-19. Clones were sequenced by immunoSEQ multiplex PCR, and TCRdb holds only the in-frame ones, with some missing. This sample carries nearly 250,000 clones, about nine tenths of them seen once, and the ten largest clones take roughly 0.95%. Before they entered the study, exposed participants had met a COVID-19 case within 2 weeks. The origin of this receptor is a man between 45 and 60 years old who had been exposed to COVID-19. The sample taken for sequencing was PBMCs or T cells enriched from blood (not recorded which).

CDR3 sequence reads: CASSPTRLAGGTYEQYF. Written as DNA, the CDR3 is TGTGCCAGCTCCCCAACCCGACTAGCGGGAGGTACCTACGAGCAGTACTTC. J is TRBJ2-7 and V is TRBV18; 13 bases agree with TRBD2. This CDR3 has 17 amino acids. The V segment lost 6 bases and the J segment 2 bases; nucleotides outside the gene matches: 10. Germline CDR1 KGHSH, CDR2 LQKENI.